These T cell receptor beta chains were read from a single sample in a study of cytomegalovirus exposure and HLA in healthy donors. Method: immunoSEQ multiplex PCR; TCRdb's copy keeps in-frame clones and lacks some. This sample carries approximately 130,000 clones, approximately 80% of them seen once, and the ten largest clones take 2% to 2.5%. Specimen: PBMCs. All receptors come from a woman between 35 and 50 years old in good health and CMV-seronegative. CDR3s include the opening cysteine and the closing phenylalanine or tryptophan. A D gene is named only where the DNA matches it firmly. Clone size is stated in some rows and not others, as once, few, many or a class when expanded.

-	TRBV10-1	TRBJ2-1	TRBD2	TGCGCCAGCAGTGCCGGCAGGCTAAGGGGAGCGGGGAGTATCAATGAGCAGTTCTTC	CASSAGRLRGAGSINEQFF
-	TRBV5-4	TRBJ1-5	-	TGTGCCAGCAGCTTGGAGGGCGGGGATCAGCCCCAGCATTTT	CASSLEGGDQPQHF
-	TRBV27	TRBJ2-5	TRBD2	TGTGCCAGCAGTCCCATGGGGGGGGGAGTAGAGACCCAGTACTTC	CASSPMGGGVETQYF
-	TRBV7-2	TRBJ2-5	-	TGTGCCAGCAGCTTAGGAGGCAGCCAAGAGACCCAGTACTTC	CASSLGGSQETQYF
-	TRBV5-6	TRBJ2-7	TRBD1	TGTGCCAGCAGCCCTATCGGGACAGGCTCCTACGAGCAGTACTTC	CASSPIGTGSYEQYF
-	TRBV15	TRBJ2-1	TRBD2	TGTGCCACCAGCAGAGGAGGCCCTAGCGGGGCCAATGAGCAGTTCTTC	CATSRGGPSGANEQFF
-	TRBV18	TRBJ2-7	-	TGTGCCAGCTCACCGCTGTCCGGCCAGGCCGCCTACGAGCAGTACTTC	CASSPLSGQAAYEQYF
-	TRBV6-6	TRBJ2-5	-	TGTGCCAGCAGTTACAGAGACAGAACCCAAGAGACCCAGTACTTC	CASSYRDRTQETQYF
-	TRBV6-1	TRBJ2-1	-	TGTGCCAGCAGCGAAATTAGGGGGGGTGAGCAGTTCTTC	CASSEIRGGEQFF
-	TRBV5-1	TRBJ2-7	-	TGCGCCAGCATGCGGGAGACAGGACGGAACTACGAGCAGTACTTC	CASMRETGRNYEQYF
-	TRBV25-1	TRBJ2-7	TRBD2	TGTGCCACCAAGACTAGCGGGAGCTACGAGCAGTACTTC	CATKTSGSYEQYF
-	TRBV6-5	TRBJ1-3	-	TGTGCCAGCATGGTGGGGGGAACTGGAAACACCATATATTTT	CASMVGGTGNTIYF
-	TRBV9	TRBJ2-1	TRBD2	TGTGCCAGTCAAAGTCGGGGGGGCTTCTACAATGAGCAGTTCTTC	CASQSRGGFYNEQFF
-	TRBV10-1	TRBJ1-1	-	TGCGCCAGCAGTGAGTCGTTAGGGGAGAACACTGAAGCTTTCTTT	CASSESLGENTEAFF
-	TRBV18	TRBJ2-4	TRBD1	TGTGCCAGCTCACCAACCGGGACAGACGGGACCAAAAACATTCAGTACTTC	CASSPTGTDGTKNIQYF
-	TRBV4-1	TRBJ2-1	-	TGCGCCAGCAGCCAAGCCGACCTAACAGGAGACAATGAGCAGTTCTTC	CASSQADLTGDNEQFF
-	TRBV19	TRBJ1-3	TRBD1	TGTGCCAATCTAGACAGGGTGCCTGGAAACACCATATATTTT	CANLDRVPGNTIYF
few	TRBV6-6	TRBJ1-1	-	TGTGCCAGCGGGTTGACAGCTGAAGCTTTCTTT	CASGLTAEAFF
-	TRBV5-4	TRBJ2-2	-	TGTGCCAGCAGCTTGGGCAGGGGATCCGGGGAGCTGTTTTTT	CASSLGRGSGELFF
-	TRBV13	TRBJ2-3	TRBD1	TGTGCCAGCAGCACGACAGGGAAATACACAGATACGCAGTATTTT	CASSTTGKYTDTQYF
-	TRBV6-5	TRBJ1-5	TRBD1	TGTGCCAGCAGTTGGGGCGGGACAGGGGGTGGACAGCCCCAGCATTTT	CASSWGGTGGGQPQHF
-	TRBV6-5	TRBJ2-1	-	TGTGCCAGCACCTCGTCAGTCTACAATGAGCAGTTCTTC	CASTSSVYNEQFF
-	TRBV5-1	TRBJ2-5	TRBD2	TGCGCCAGCAGCGTAGGACTAGCGGGGGGGGAGACCCAGTACTTC	CASSVGLAGGETQYF
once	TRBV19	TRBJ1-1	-	TGTGCCAGTAGTTTTGGGGGCGAAACTGAAGCTTTCTTT	CASSFGGETEAFF
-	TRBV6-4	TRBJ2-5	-	TGTGCCAGCATGGGGGCAGCCCGCTATCTAGAGACCCAGTACTTC	CASMGAARYLETQYF
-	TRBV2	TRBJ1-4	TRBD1	TGTGCCAGCAGTCCCCAGGGGGCAACTAATGAAAAACTGTTTTTT	CASSPQGATNEKLFF
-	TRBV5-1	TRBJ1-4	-	TGCGCCAGCAGCTTGGAAGGGGGAGATTATGAAAAACTGTTTTTT	CASSLEGGDYEKLFF
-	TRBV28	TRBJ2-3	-	TGTGCCAGCAGCCCCCTGGGGACAAACACAGATACGCAGTATTTT	CASSPLGTNTDTQYF
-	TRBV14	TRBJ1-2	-	TGTGCCAGCAGCCAAGGTGGGCTGGAGGGAACTTATGGCTACACCTTC	CASSQGGLEGTYGYTF
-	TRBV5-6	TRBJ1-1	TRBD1	TGTGCCAGCAGCTTGAGGGGGCAGGATAATCGAGCTTTCTTT	CASSLRGQDNRAFF
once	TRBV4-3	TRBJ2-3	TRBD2	TGCGCCAGCAGGGGGACTAGCGGGACCAGCGGCACAGATACGCAGTATTTT	CASRGTSGTSGTDTQYF
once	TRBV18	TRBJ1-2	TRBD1	TGTGCCAGCTCAGAGGGGACAGGGGTTGGCTACACCTTC	CASSEGTGVGYTF
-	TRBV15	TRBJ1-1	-	TGTGCCACCAGCAGAGACCCCGACCAAGGGAGGGCTTTCTTT	CATSRDPDQGRAFF
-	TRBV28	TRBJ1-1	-	TGTGCCAGCACCCTAAGAAGTATGAACACTGAAGCTTTCTTT	CASTLRSMNTEAFF
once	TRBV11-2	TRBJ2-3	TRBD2	TGTGCCAGCAGCTTATTCCCCCCAGCGGGACGTTATGGAGATACGCAGTATTTT	CASSLFPPAGRYGDTQYF
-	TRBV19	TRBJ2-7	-	TGTGCCAGTAGTATGAGAGCCCTGTCCCTTGACGAGCAGTACTTC	CASSMRALSLDEQYF
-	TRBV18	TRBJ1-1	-	TGTGCCAGCTCCCCGTCTAGGGGCGATGAAGCTTTCTTT	CASSPSRGDEAFF
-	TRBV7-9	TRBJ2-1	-	TGTGCCAGCAGCCAGGACGGGGGAAGGTTCAATGAGCAGTTCTTC	CASSQDGGRFNEQFF
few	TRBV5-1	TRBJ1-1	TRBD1	TGCGCCAGCAGCTCCCAGGGGGTGAACACTGAAGCTTTCTTT	CASSSQGVNTEAFF
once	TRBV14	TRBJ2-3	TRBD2	TGTGCCAGCAGCCAAGTAGCGGGAGGCAACACAGATACGCAGTATTTT	CASSQVAGGNTDTQYF
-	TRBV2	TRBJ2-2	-	TGTGCCAGCAGTGCAATAGGGTACAGGGCGGCCGGGGAGCTGTTTTTT	CASSAIGYRAAGELFF
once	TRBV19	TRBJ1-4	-	TGTGCCAGTAGTAGGAGTGCAACTAATGAAAAACTGTTTTTT	CASSRSATNEKLFF
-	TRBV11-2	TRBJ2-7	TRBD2	TGTGCCAGCAGCTTCAGACTAGCGGGGGCCTCCTACGAGCAGTACTTC	CASSFRLAGASYEQYF
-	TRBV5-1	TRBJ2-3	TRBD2	TGCGCCAGCAGTGGGGTGCGGGGGGGGCTGGCAGATACGCAGTATTTT	CASSGVRGGLADTQYF
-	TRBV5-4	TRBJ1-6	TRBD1	TGTGCCAGCAGCTCCAGGGGGTATAATTCACCCCTCCACTTT	CASSSRGYNSPLHF
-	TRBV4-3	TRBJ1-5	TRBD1	TGCGCCAGCAGCCCCGGACAGGGAGGCACTCAGCCCCAGCATTTT	CASSPGQGGTQPQHF
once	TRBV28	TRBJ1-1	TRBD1	TGTGCCAGCAGTTTTCATCGGACAGGGGTTACTGAAGCTTTCTTT	CASSFHRTGVTEAFF
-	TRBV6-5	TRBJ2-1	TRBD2	TGTGCCAGCAGTTACCTAGCGGGGTTCTCCTACAATGAGCAGTTCTTC	CASSYLAGFSYNEQFF
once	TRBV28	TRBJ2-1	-	TGTGCCAGCAGTTGGGGCCGGAAAGGGGGGGGCGAGCAGTTCTTC	CASSWGRKGGGEQFF
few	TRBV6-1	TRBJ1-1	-	TGTGCCAGCAGTGACAAAACTGAAGCTTTCTTT	CASSDKTEAFF
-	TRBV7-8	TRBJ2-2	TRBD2	TGTGCCAGCAGCCTAGGCTTGAGTAGCGGGCTCCCCGGGGAGCTGTTTTTT	CASSLGLSSGLPGELFF
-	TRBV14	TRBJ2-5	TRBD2	TGTGCCAGCAGCCAAGAACGTCACGGGAGGGCCTTGCAAGAGACCCAGTACTTC	CASSQERHGRALQETQYF
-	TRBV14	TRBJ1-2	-	TGTGCCAGCAGCCAAGCGTCCGGGGGTTACACCTTC	CASSQASGGYTF
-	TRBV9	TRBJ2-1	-	TGTGCCAGCAGCGTAGACGGGAGCGGGTACAATGAGCAGTTCTTC	CASSVDGSGYNEQFF
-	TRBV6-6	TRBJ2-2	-	TGTGCCGGAGCCAAGAAGGAACCGAACACCGGGGAGCTGTTTTTT	CAGAKKEPNTGELFF